These 2 T cell receptor beta chains were all obtained from the same sample, sequenced in a study of shared clonotypes between healthy human individuals. Positively selected for CCR7, the CD45RO-negative cells used as naive CD8 cells excluded terminally differentiated effector memory CD45RA+ cells. Clones were sequenced by immunoSEQ multiplex PCR, and TCRdb holds only the in-frame ones, with some missing. The sample lists millions of clones, roughly 94% occurring once. Source material: naive CD8+ T cells sorted from blood. The receptors shown here come from a man in his late teens or twenties in good health.

The chain employs TRBV7-9 and TRBJ2-1, with 12 bases that match TRBD2. Germline V gene sequence: CDR1 SEHNR, CDR2 FQNEAQ (reference sequence). The CDR3 runs to 16 residues. V shed 4 bases and J 7 bases; nucleotides not matched to a gene: 8. The CDR3 loop is CASSSSSGREGNEQFF. The CDR3 nucleotides are TGTGCCAGCAGCTCATCTAGCGGGAGGGAGGGAAATGAGCAGTTCTTC.

The chain is built from TRBV5-1 and TRBJ2-1, with D possibly TRBD1 on 6 matching bases. V gave up 4 bases and J gave up 3 bases, with 14 bases separating them. In germline, CDR1 is SGHRS, CDR2 YFSETQ. The CDR3 extends over 15 amino acids. The DNA for the CDR3 is TGCGCCAGCAGCCCGTACCAGGGGCTCTACAATGAGCAGTTCTTC. This translates into CASSPYQGLYNEQFF.